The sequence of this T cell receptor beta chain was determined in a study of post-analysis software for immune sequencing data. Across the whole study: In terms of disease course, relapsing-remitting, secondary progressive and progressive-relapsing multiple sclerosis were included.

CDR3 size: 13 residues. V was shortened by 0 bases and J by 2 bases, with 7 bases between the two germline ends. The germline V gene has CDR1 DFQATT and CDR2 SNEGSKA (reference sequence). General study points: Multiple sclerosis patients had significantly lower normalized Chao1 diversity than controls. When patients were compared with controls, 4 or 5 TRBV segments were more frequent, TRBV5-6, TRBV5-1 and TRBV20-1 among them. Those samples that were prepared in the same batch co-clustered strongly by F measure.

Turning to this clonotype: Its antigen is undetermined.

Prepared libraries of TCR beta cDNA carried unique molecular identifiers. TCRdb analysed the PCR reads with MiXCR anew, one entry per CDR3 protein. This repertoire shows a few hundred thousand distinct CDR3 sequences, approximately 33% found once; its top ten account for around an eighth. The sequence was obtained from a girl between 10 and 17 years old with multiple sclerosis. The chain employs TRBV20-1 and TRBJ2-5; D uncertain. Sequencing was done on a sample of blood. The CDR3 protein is CSARDTLQETQYF. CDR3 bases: TGCAGTGCTAGAGACACGTTACAAGAGACCCAGTACTTC.